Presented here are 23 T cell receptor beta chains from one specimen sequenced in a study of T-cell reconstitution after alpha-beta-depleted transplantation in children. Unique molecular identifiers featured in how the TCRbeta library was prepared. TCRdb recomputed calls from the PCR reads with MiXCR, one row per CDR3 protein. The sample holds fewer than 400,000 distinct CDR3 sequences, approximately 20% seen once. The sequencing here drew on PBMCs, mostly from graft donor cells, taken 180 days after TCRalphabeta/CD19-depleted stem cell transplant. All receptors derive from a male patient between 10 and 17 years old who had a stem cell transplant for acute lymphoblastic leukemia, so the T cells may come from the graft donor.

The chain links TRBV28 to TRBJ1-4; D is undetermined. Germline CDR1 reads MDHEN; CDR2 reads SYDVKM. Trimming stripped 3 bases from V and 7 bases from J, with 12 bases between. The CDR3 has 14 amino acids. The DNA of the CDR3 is TGTGCCAGCAGTTTCGCCCCGGAGAGTGAAAAACTGTTTTTT. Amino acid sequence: CASSFAPESEKLFF.

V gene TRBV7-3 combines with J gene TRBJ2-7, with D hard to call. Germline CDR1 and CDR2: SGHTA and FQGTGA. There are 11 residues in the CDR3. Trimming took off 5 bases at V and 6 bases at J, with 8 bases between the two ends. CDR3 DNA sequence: TGTGCCAGCAGCCACGGCGGCGAGCAGTACTTC. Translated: CASSHGGEQYF.

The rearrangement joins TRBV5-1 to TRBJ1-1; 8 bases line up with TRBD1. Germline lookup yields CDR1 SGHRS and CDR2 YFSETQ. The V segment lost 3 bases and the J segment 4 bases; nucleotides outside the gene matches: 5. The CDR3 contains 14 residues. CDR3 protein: CASSSTTGGTEAFF. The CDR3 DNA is TGCGCCAGCAGCTCAACCACAGGGGGCACTGAAGCTTTCTTT.

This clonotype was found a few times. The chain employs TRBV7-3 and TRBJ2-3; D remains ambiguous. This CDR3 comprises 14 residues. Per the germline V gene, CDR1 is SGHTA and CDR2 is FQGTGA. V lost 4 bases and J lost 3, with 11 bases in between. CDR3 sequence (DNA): TGTGCCAGCAGCTCCCCCCTACTGACAGATACGCAGTATTTT. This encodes CASSSPLLTDTQYF.

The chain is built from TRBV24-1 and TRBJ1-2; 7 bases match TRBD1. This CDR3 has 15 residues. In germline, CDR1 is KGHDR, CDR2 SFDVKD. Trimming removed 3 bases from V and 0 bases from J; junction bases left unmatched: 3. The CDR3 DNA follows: TGTGCCACCAGTGATAGGACAGGAGCTAACTATGGCTACACCTTC. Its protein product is CATSDRTGANYGYTF.

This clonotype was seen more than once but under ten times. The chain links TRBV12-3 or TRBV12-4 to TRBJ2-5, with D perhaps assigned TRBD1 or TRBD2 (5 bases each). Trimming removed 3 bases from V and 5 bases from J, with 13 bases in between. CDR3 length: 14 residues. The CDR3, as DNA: TGTGCCAGCAGTTTTTCCGGGGCTGGTGAGACCCAGTACTTC. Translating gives CASSFSGAGETQYF.

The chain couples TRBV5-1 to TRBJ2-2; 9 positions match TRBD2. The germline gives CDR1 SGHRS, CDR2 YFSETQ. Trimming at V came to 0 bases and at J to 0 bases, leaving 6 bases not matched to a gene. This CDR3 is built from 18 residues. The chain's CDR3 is CASSLGLAEYANTGELFF. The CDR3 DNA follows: TGCGCCAGCAGCTTGGGACTAGCGGAGTACGCGAACACCGGGGAGCTGTTTTTT.

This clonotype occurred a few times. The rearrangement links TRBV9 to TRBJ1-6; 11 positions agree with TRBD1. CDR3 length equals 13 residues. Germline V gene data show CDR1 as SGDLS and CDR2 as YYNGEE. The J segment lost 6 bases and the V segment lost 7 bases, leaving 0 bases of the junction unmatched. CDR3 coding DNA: TGTGCCAGCGGGACAGGGGGTAATTCACCCCTCCACTTT. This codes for CASGTGGNSPLHF. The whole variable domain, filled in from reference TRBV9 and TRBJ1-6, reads DSGVTQTPKHLITATGQRVTLRCSPRSGDLSVYWYQQSLDQGLQFLIQYYNGEERAKGNILERFSAQQFPDLHSELNLSSLELGDSALYFCASGTGGNSPLHFGNGTRLTVT.

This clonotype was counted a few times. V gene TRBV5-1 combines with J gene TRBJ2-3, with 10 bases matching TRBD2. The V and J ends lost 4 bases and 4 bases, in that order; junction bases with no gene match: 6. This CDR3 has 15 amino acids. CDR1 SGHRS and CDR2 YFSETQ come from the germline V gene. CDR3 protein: CASSRWTSGPDTQYF. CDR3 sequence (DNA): TGCGCCAGCAGCCGGTGGACTAGCGGTCCAGATACGCAGTATTTT.

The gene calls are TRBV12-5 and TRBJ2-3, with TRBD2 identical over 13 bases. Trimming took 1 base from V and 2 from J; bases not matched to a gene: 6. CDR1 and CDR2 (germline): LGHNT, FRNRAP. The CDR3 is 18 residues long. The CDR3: CASGLDPGLAGFTDTQYF. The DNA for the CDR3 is TGTGCTAGTGGTTTGGACCCGGGACTAGCGGGGTTCACAGATACGCAGTATTTT.

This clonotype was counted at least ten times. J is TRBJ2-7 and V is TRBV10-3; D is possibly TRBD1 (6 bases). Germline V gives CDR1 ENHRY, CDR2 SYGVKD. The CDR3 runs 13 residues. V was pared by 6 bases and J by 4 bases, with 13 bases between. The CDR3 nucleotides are TGTGCCATCAGCCCTGTGGACAGTTACGAGCAGTACTTC. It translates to CAISPVDSYEQYF.

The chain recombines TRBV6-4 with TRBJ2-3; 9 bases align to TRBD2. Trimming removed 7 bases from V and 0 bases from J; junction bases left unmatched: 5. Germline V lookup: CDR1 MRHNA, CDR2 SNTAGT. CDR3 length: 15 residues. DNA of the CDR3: TGTGCCAGCAAGAGCGGGAGGACCAGCACAGATACGCAGTATTTT. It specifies CASKSGRTSTDTQYF.

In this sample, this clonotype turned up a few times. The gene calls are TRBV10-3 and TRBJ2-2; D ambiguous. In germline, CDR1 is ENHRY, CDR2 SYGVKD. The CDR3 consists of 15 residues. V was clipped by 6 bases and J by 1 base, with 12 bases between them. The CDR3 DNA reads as TGTGCCATCAGGGTAACTATACTGAACACCGGGGAGCTGTTTTTT. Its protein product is CAIRVTILNTGELFF.

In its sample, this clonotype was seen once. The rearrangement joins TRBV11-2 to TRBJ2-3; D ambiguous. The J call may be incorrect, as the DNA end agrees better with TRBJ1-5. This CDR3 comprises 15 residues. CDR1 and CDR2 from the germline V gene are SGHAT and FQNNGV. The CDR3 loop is CASSLVVAGADTQHF. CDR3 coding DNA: TGTGCCAGCAGCTTAGTTGTGGCGGGCGCAGATACGCAGCATTTT.

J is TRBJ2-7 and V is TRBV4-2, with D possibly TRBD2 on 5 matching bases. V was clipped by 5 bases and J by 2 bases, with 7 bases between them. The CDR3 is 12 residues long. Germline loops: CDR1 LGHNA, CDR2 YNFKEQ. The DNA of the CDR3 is TGTGCCAGCAGCGACGGGACCTACGAGCAGTACTTC. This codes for CASSDGTYEQYF.

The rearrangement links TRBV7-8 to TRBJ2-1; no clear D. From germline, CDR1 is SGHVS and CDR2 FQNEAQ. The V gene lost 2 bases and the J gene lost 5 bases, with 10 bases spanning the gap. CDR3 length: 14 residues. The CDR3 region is CASSLSLRNNEQFF. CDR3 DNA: TGTGCCAGCAGCTTATCTCTCAGGAACAATGAGCAGTTCTTC.

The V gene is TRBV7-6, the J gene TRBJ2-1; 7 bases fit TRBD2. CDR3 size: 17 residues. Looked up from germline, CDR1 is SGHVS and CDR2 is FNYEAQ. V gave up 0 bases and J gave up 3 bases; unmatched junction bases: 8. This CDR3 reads CASSLAMREMGYNEQFF. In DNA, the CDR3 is TGTGCCAGCAGCTTAGCGATGCGGGAGATGGGCTACAATGAGCAGTTCTTC.

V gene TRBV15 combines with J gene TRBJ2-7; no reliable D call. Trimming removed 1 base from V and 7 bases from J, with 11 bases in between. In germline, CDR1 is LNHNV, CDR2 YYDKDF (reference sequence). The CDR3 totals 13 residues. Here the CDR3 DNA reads TGTGCCACCAGCAGAGTGAGTAGCCGAGAGCAGTACTTC. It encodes CATSRVSSREQYF.

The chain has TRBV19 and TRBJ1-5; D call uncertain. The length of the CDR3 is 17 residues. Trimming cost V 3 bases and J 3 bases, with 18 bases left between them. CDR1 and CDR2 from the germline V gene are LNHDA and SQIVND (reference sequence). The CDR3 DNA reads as TGTGCCAGTAGTATTCTAGTGGGCAGGATGGCCAATCAGCCCCAGCATTTT. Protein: CASSILVGRMANQPQHF.

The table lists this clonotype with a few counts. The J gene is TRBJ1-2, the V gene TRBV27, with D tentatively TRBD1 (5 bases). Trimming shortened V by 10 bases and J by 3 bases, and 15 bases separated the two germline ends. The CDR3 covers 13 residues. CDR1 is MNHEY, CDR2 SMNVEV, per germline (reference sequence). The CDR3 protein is CATKLGGDYGYTF. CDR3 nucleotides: TGTGCCACAAAACTGGGGGGGGACTATGGCTACACCTTC.

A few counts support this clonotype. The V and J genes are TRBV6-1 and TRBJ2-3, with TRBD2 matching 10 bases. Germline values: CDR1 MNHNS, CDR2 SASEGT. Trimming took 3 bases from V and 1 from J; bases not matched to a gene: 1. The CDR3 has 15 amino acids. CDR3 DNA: TGTGCCAGCAGTGACACTAGCGGGGGCACAGATACGCAGTATTTT. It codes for CASSDTSGGTDTQYF.

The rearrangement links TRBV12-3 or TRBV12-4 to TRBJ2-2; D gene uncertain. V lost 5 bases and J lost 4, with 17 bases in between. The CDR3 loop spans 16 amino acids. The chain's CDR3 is CASSPRPASLTGELFF. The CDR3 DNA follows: TGTGCCAGCAGTCCCCGGCCGGCATCGCTCACCGGGGAGCTGTTTTTT.

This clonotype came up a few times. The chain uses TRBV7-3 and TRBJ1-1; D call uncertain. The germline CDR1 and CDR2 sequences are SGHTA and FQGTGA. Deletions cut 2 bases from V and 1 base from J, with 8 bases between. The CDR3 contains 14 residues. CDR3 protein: CASSLGHTNTEAFF. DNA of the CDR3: TGTGCCAGCAGCTTAGGCCACACGAACACTGAAGCTTTCTTT.